The source of this T cell receptor beta chain is a study of shared clonotypes between healthy human individuals. Repertoires were generated with immunoSEQ multiplex PCR, while TCRdb's copy carries only in-frame clones and drops some. The sample holds some 350,000 clones, 74% seen once. The CDR3 contains 15 residues. Trimming shortened V by 5 bases and J by 1 base, and 13 bases separated the two germline ends. Germline V gives CDR1 SGHNT, CDR2 YENEEA. Sequencing input: memory CD4+ T cells sorted from blood. Noted subset: CD45RA-negative fraction. J is TRBJ2-3 and V is TRBV11-3, with D perhaps TRBD1 (6 bases). This TCR was sampled from a man under 40 in good health. The CDR3 DNA reads TGTGCCAGCAGCCCCAGCAGGGGCGGCACAGATACGCAGTATTTT. Its translation: CASSPSRGGTDTQYF.